The 26 T cell receptor beta chains reported below all come from one sample, sequenced in a study of shared clonotypes between healthy human individuals. Here immunoSEQ multiplex PCR was the method, and the copy in TCRdb shows in-frame clones only, minus some. The data show 550,000 to 750,000 clones, around 95% seen once. Naivety among CD8 cells was defined by CD45RO negativity and positive CCR7 selection, thereby excluding terminally differentiated effector memory CD45RA+ cells. The source material was naive CD8+ T cells sorted from blood. These TCRs come from a woman aged 25 to 39 in good health.

The chain has TRBV7-9 and TRBJ2-1, with TRBD1 identical over 7 bases. The CDR3 is 16 residues long. Germline V lookup: CDR1 SEHNR, CDR2 FQNEAQ (reference sequence). The junction had 11 bases not matched to a gene; V was cut back by 4 bases and J by 5 bases. The CDR3 DNA follows: TGTGCCAGCAGCTCTTGGGACAGCACGTTCGACAATGAGCAGTTCTTC. As protein: CASSSWDSTFDNEQFF.

The rearrangement links TRBV28 to TRBJ2-5; D remains unclear. Between the trimmed V and J ends, which lost 6 bases and 4 bases, there was a span of 9 bases. The CDR3 is made up of 12 amino acids. Germline V CDR1 and CDR2: MDHEN, SYDVKM. The CDR3: CASRGISETQYF. DNA for the CDR3: TGTGCCAGCAGAGGGATATCAGAGACCCAGTACTTC.

Written as DNA, the CDR3 is TGCGCCAGCAGCTTGGTTCAGTCCTCCTACGAGCAGTACTTC. Translating gives CASSLVQSSYEQYF. The V gene is TRBV5-1, the J gene TRBJ2-7; no definite D call. Trimming removed 0 bases at V and 0 bases at J, with 7 bases between. The germline CDR1 and CDR2 sequences are SGHRS and YFSETQ. The CDR3 is 14 amino acids. Using reference TRBV5-1 and TRBJ2-7 for the parts outside the CDR3, the full variable domain is KAGVTQTPRYLIKTRGQQVTLSCSPISGHRSVSWYQQTPGQGLQFLFEYFSETQRNKGNFPGRFSGRQFSNSRSEMNVSTLELGDSALYLCASSLVQSSYEQYFGPGTRLTVT.

The chain combines TRBV5-1 with TRBJ2-7, with D unclear. The CDR3 spans 12 residues. Trimming took 4 bases from V and 6 from J, leaving 11 bases between them. Germline loops: CDR1 SGHRS, CDR2 YFSETQ. CDR3 in DNA: TGCGCCAGCAGCGGCGGTGGGGTCGAGCAGTACTTC. Its translation: CASSGGGVEQYF. Full variable domain (missing parts from reference TRBV5-1 and TRBJ2-7): KAGVTQTPRYLIKTRGQQVTLSCSPISGHRSVSWYQQTPGQGLQFLFEYFSETQRNKGNFPGRFSGRQFSNSRSEMNVSTLELGDSALYLCASSGGGVEQYFGPGTRLTVT.

CDR3 in amino acids: CASSYDSYYEQYF. In DNA, the CDR3 is TGCGCCAGCAGCTACGACAGCTACTACGAGCAGTACTTC. The gene calls are TRBV5-1 and TRBJ2-7; tentatively, D is TRBD1 (5 bases). V gave up 3 bases and J gave up 3 bases, with 10 bases separating them. The CDR3 runs to 13 residues. Germline lookup yields CDR1 SGHRS and CDR2 YFSETQ.

Turning to this clone: This specimen includes other DNA sequences encoding the same CDR3. This sequence joins TRBV6-5 and TRBJ2-7; D remains unclear. The CDR3 covers 14 residues. Germline CDR1 is MNHEY and CDR2 is SVGAGI. V lost 0 bases to trimming and J lost 0 bases, with 6 bases between them. The CDR3 nucleotides are TGTGCCAGCAGTTACTCGGGCGACTCCTACGAGCAGTACTTC. Encoded protein: CASSYSGDSYEQYF.

The rearrangement joins TRBV10-2 to TRBJ2-5; no reliable D call. This CDR3 contains 14 residues. V was clipped by 4 bases and J by 2 bases, with 11 bases between them. Germline loops: CDR1 WSHSY, CDR2 SAAADI. The CDR3: CASSGMTTQETQYF. The CDR3 region has the DNA TGCGCCAGCAGTGGGATGACAACACAAGAGACCCAGTACTTC.

This chain uses TRBV9 with TRBJ1-3, with 8 positions matching TRBD1. V lost 4 bases and J lost 4; bases outside the gene matches: 10. Germline CDR1 reads SGDLS; CDR2 reads YYNGEE. The CDR3 runs to 16 residues. CDR3 residues: CASSQEQGVMGNTIYF. CDR3 DNA sequence: TGTGCCAGCAGCCAAGAACAGGGGGTAATGGGAAACACCATATATTTT.

The chain is built from TRBV7-9 and TRBJ2-4; 7 bases match TRBD2. The germline gives CDR1 SEHNR, CDR2 FQNEAQ (reference sequence). The CDR3 is 14 residues long. The V and J ends lost 3 bases and 1 base, in that order; junction bases with no gene match: 0. The CDR3 sequence is CASSFGGAKNIQYF. The CDR3, as DNA: TGTGCCAGCAGCTTCGGGGGGGCCAAAAACATTCAGTACTTC.

V is TRBV6-1 and J is TRBJ1-2, with D maybe TRBD1 (5 bases). The germline V gene has CDR1 MNHNS and CDR2 SASEGT. This CDR3 contains 13 residues. V was trimmed by 3 bases and J by 7 bases, leaving 12 bases between them. The CDR3 DNA reads TGTGCCAGCAGTGATCCCACCGACAGTGGCTACACCTTC. This codes for CASSDPTDSGYTF.

The chain joins TRBV30 to TRBJ1-1; 7 positions match TRBD1. CDR3 length equals 12 residues. The ends lost 5 bases at V and 4 bases at J; junction bases unmatched: 4. Germline CDR1 is GTSNPN and CDR2 is SVGIG (reference sequence). CDR3 loop: CAWAGGLTEAFF. The CDR3 nucleotides read TGTGCCTGGGCAGGGGGGCTCACTGAAGCTTTCTTT.

The chain uses TRBV28 and TRBJ1-4; 7 bases match TRBD1. Germline CDR1 and CDR2: MDHEN and SYDVKM. Unmatched junction bases numbered 4, after V lost 5 bases and J lost 4 bases. The CDR3 consists of 14 residues. The CDR3 region has the DNA TGTGCCAGCAGTCGGACAGGACTTAATGAAAAACTGTTTTTT. Translated, it gives CASSRTGLNEKLFF. Supplemented by reference TRBV28 and TRBJ1-4, the full variable domain reads DVKVTQSSRYLVKRTGEKVFLECVQDMDHENMFWYRQDPGLGLRLIYFSYDVKMKEKGDIPEGYSVSREKKERFSLILESASTNQTSMYLCASSRTGLNEKLFFGSGTQLSVL.

This clone appeared a single time. The chain carries TRBV28 and TRBJ1-5; no clear D. Trimming removed 3 bases at V and 0 bases at J, with 12 bases between. The CDR3 has 16 residues. The germline CDR1 and CDR2 sequences are MDHEN and SYDVKM. The CDR3, as DNA: TGTGCCAGCAGTTTCCCGCAAGATCTTAGCAATCAGCCCCAGCATTTT. Its protein product is CASSFPQDLSNQPQHF.

V gene TRBV4-1 combines with J gene TRBJ2-7; TRBD1 matches at 9 bases. Germline CDR1 MGHRA, CDR2 YSYEKL. Trimming removed 1 base from V and 6 bases from J; junction bases left unmatched: 7. The CDR3 covers 15 residues. The CDR3 protein is CASSQVGQGSLEQYF. Written as DNA, the CDR3 is TGCGCCAGCAGCCAAGTTGGACAGGGGTCCCTCGAGCAGTACTTC.

The chain combines TRBV4-1 with TRBJ2-1, with D perhaps being TRBD1 or TRBD2 (6 bases each). V lost 3 bases and J lost 6, with 15 bases in between. The germline V gene encodes CDR1 MGHRA and CDR2 YSYEKL. CDR3 length: 15 amino acids. CDR3 protein: CASSHEGGLFNEQFF. The CDR3 DNA follows: TGCGCCAGCAGCCATGAGGGGGGCCTGTTCAATGAGCAGTTCTTC.

In regard to this clone: The same CDR3 arises from other DNA sequences in this sample as well. The rearrangement joins TRBV5-6 to TRBJ2-3; D not resolved. The V end was cut by 0 bases, the J end by 6 bases, with 2 bases between. CDR3 size: 11 residues. Germline V gene data show CDR1 as SGHDT and CDR2 as YYEEEE. CDR3 in amino acids: CASSLADTQYF. The CDR3 region has the DNA TGTGCCAGCAGCTTGGCCGATACGCAGTATTTT. Using reference TRBV5-6 and TRBJ2-3 for the parts outside the CDR3, the full variable domain is DAGVTQSPTHLIKTRGQQVTLRCSPKSGHDTVSWYQQALGQGPQFIFQYYEEEERQRGNFPDRFSGHQFPNYSSELNVNALLLGDSALYLCASSLADTQYFGPGTRLTVL.

This rearrangement joins TRBV6-6 to TRBJ2-7; 8 bases are shared with TRBD2. Germline V gene sequence: CDR1 MNHNY, CDR2 SVGAGI (reference sequence). CDR3 length: 14 residues. The J segment lost 5 bases and the V segment lost 5 bases, leaving 8 bases of the junction unmatched. The CDR3 loop is CASSESGSEHEQYF. The CDR3 DNA sequence: TGTGCCAGCAGTGAGAGCGGGAGTGAACACGAGCAGTACTTC.

The chain links TRBV6-5 to TRBJ2-1, with D maybe TRBD1 (6 bases). The germline gives CDR1 MNHEY, CDR2 SVGAGI. Deletions cut 3 bases from V and 7 bases from J, with 19 bases between. The CDR3 runs to 16 residues. The CDR3 coding sequence is TGTGCCAGCAGTTATCACAGCGGACCCCAGGGGAATGAGCAGTTCTTC. Protein product: CASSYHSGPQGNEQFF.

The CDR3, as DNA: TGTGCCAGCAGCCAAGATTTTCTAGTAGGTGAGCAGTTCTTC. Translated: CASSQDFLVGEQFF. This chain links TRBV14 with TRBJ2-1, with no clear D. Germline V gives CDR1 SGHDN, CDR2 FVKESK. Trimming took off 0 bases at V and 9 bases at J, with 12 bases between the two ends. The CDR3 is 14 residues long.

The rearrangement uses TRBV7-9 and TRBJ2-5; D may be TRBD1 (5 bases). CDR3 length: 13 residues. V shed 4 bases and J shed 5 bases, with 11 bases lying between them. Germline assignment: CDR1 SEHNR and CDR2 FQNEAQ (reference sequence). Written as DNA, the CDR3 is TGTGCCAGCAGCTCCCCAGGGCAGGAGACCCAGTACTTC. The encoded protein is CASSSPGQETQYF.

This chain uses TRBV28 with TRBJ1-4; D is undetermined. Trimming stripped 4 bases from V and 8 bases from J, with 17 bases between. The CDR3 sequence is 15 residues long. Germline-derived CDR1 and CDR2 are MDHEN and SYDVKM. CDR3 residues: CASSSYRAGVEKLFF. DNA of the CDR3: TGTGCCAGCAGTTCTTACCGGGCAGGAGTCGAAAAACTGTTTTTT.

The chain carries TRBV4-1 and TRBJ2-2; no definite D call. Trimming cost V 1 base and J 8 bases, with 8 bases left between them. This CDR3 has 13 amino acids. Germline assignment: CDR1 MGHRA and CDR2 YSYEKL. CDR3 amino acids: CASSQGRTGELFF. The CDR3 DNA follows: TGCGCCAGCAGCCAAGGTCGAACGGGGGAGCTGTTTTTT.

The chain has TRBV7-2 and TRBJ1-2; D is undetermined. Germline loops: CDR1 SGHTA, CDR2 FQGNSA. The germline V and J ends were trimmed by 2 bases and 2 bases, with 12 bases remaining between them. The CDR3 covers 15 residues. As DNA, the CDR3 is TGTGCCAGCAGCTTATCTCCGGCAGGAAACTATGGCTACACCTTC. Protein sequence: CASSLSPAGNYGYTF.

This clone has a single count. The J gene is TRBJ1-5, the V gene TRBV7-2; D is undetermined. The CDR3 contains 16 residues. Germline lookup yields CDR1 SGHTA and CDR2 FQGNSA. V lost 3 bases and J 3 bases, leaving 15 bases between the germline ends. CDR3 loop: CASSFGLGLINQPQHF. The CDR3 DNA follows: TGTGCCAGCAGCTTCGGTCTTGGACTGATCAATCAGCCCCAGCATTTT.

This clone was seen only once. This chain connects TRBV9 to TRBJ2-2; a weak D match, TRBD2 (6 bases). V dropped 7 bases and J dropped 2 bases, with 12 bases sitting between them. Germline CDR1 and CDR2: SGDLS and YYNGEE. This CDR3 is 14 amino acids long. CDR3 nucleotides: TGTGCCAGCCGGGGACTGTCCAACACCGGGGAGCTGTTTTTT. Amino acids: CASRGLSNTGELFF.

The J gene is TRBJ2-2, the V gene TRBV19, with TRBD1 matching over 7 bases. V was clipped by 3 bases and J by 3 bases; unmatched bases: 7. The CDR3 sequence is 16 residues long. Germline CDR1 and CDR2: LNHDA and SQIVND (reference sequence). The CDR3 protein is CASSMYSDRDTGELFF. The CDR3 DNA is TGTGCCAGTAGTATGTACTCCGACAGGGACACCGGGGAGCTGTTTTTT.